This T cell receptor (beta chain) was documented in a study of T cells after yellow fever vaccination. Study overall: The SMART-Seq v4 Ultra Low Input method served to prepare the low-cell-number fractions.

Broader study findings: Of the clonotypes, a small share occurred in both CD4 and CD8 compartments. Researchers report a weaker secondary response that nonetheless peaked faster, day 5 versus 15.

This CDR3 contains 13 residues. V lost 3 bases and J 0 bases, leaving 3 bases between the germline ends. Germline V gives CDR1 SGHDN, CDR2 FVKESK. This clonotype was recorded many times. Its antigen remains unidentified. Template switching with 5'RACE generated the TCR cDNA and added a universal primer site and UMIs. TCRdb re-analysed the 5' RACE reads in MiXCR, keeping a single row per CDR3 protein. This table has 95,000 to 150,000 distinct CDR3 sequences, about 7.4% appearing once. The rearrangement uses TRBV14 and TRBJ1-5, with D uncertain. The input for sequencing was CD4+ T cells sorted from PBMCs, taken approximately 11 days after the first yellow fever vaccination. The sequence was collected from a man aged 18 to 30 who received the YFV17D yellow fever vaccine. The CDR3 loop is CASSQYSNQPQHF. In DNA, the CDR3 is TGTGCCAGCAGCCAGTATAGCAATCAGCCCCAGCATTTT.